One and the same sample provided the 19 T cell receptor beta chains below, sequenced in a study of T cell responses to AZD1222 COVID-19 vaccine. Measured with immunoSEQ multiplex PCR; TCRdb has only the in-frame clones, and not every one. Of about 220,000 clones listed, roughly 91% are singletons. The starting material was peripheral blood, obtained on day 0 of MenACWY control vaccination. The receptors originated from an adult in good health.

This chain joins TRBV7-8 and TRBJ1-5; D remains ambiguous. CDR1 SGHVS and CDR2 FQNEAQ come from the germline V gene. This CDR3 is 14 amino acids long. The V end lost 1 base, the J end lost 7 bases, and 11 bases lay between the germline ends. In nucleotides, the CDR3 is TGTGCCAGCAGCTTAGAGGTTGGGAACCAGCCCCAGCATTTT. Residues: CASSLEVGNQPQHF.

The J gene is TRBJ1-5, the V gene TRBV19, with 8 bases lining up with TRBD1. The germline gives CDR1 LNHDA, CDR2 SQIVND (reference sequence). The V and J ends lost 4 bases and 6 bases, in that order; junction bases with no gene match: 14. The length of the CDR3 is 17 residues. CDR3 bases: TGTGCCAGTAGTAACTCCCTCGGACAGGGAGTAGGTCAGCCCCAGCATTTT. Residues: CASSNSLGQGVGQPQHF.

The rearrangement links TRBV18 to TRBJ1-1; 8 bases map to TRBD1. J gave up 1 base and V 3 bases, and 4 bases lay outside the gene matches. The germline V gene encodes CDR1 KGHSH and CDR2 LQKENI. CDR3 length: 15 amino acids. CDR3 coding DNA: TGTGCCAGCTCACCGACAGGGGCGAAGAACACTGAAGCTTTCTTT. Translation: CASSPTGAKNTEAFF.

This chain joins TRBV18 and TRBJ1-3; TRBD1 might be the D (6 bases). Germline V gene data show CDR1 as KGHSH and CDR2 as LQKENI. V was pared by 3 bases and J by 2 bases, with 23 bases between. The length of the CDR3 is 19 residues. The CDR3 region is CASSPRVPLGGDTGNTIYF. The CDR3 DNA reads TGTGCCAGCTCACCCCGGGTCCCCCTTGGTGGGGACACTGGAAACACCATATATTTT.

As concerns this clone: At one end the junction does not follow the germline gene, possibly because of a read error. J is TRBJ1-5 and V is TRBV28, with a possible D match to TRBD1 (6 bases). Per germline, CDR1 MDHEN and CDR2 SYDVKM. The CDR3 loop spans 11 amino acids. CDR3 nucleotide sequence: TGTGCCAGCAGTTCGGACAGACGGCCGGATTTT. Its translation: CASSSDRRPDF.

This sequence joins TRBV7-2 and TRBJ1-1; a possible D gene is TRBD1 (5 bases). Germline-derived CDR1 and CDR2 are SGHTA and FQGNSA. This CDR3 has 14 amino acids. Trimming removed 5 bases from V and 5 bases from J, with 15 bases in between. Here the CDR3 reads CASSIIGTPTEAFF. CDR3 nucleotide sequence: TGTGCCAGCAGCATAATAGGGACGCCTACTGAAGCTTTCTTT.

The chain combines TRBV18 with TRBJ1-1; possible D gene TRBD1, 6 bases. Trimming removed 1 base at V and 1 base at J, with 13 bases between. Germline loops: CDR1 KGHSH, CDR2 LQKENI. CDR3 length: 16 residues. The CDR3 nucleotides are TGTGCCAGCTCACCACGTAATGGGGGGCCGAACACTGAAGCTTTCTTT. Translation: CASSPRNGGPNTEAFF.

The J gene is TRBJ1-2, the V gene TRBV7-9; no firm D call. Trimming took 1 base from V and 6 from J, leaving 15 bases between them. The length of the CDR3 is 15 residues. Germline CDR1 and CDR2: SEHNR and FQNEAQ (reference sequence). CDR3 loop: CASSLEVLRGNGYTF. The CDR3 DNA sequence: TGTGCCAGCAGCTTAGAAGTTCTACGGGGTAATGGCTACACCTTC.

This chain joins TRBV6-5 and TRBJ1-3, with D unresolved. V was clipped by 6 bases and J by 0 bases, with 9 bases between them. The length of the CDR3 is 14 residues. CDR1 and CDR2 from the germline V gene are MNHEY and SVGAGI. In DNA, the CDR3 is TGTGCCAGCAGGCCGGGCCTCTCTGGAAACACCATATATTTT. Translated: CASRPGLSGNTIYF.

The chain employs TRBV30 and TRBJ2-7, with D tentatively TRBD2 (6 bases). The CDR3 is made up of 12 amino acids. Germline V gene sequence: CDR1 GTSNPN, CDR2 SVGIG (reference sequence). The V end was cut by 0 bases, the J end by 7 bases, with 10 bases between. The CDR3 nucleotides are TGTGCCTGGAGTGTAGGCGCGGGGGAGCAGTACTTC. As protein: CAWSVGAGEQYF.

This chain joins TRBV18 and TRBJ1-6; possibly TRBD1 for D (5 bases). Trimming pared 1 base from V and 8 bases from J, leaving 12 bases between. This CDR3 region has 15 residues. Germline values: CDR1 KGHSH, CDR2 LQKENI. DNA of the CDR3: TGTGCCAGCTCACCACTAGGGGTAGGGGATTCACCCCTCCACTTT. This sequence encodes CASSPLGVGDSPLHF.

For the CDR3, the DNA is TGTGCCAGCAGCTCGGGACTAGATGGAGACATTCAGTACTTC. Translation gives CASSSGLDGDIQYF. The chain uses TRBV5-5 and TRBJ2-4; 8 bases agree with TRBD2. The CDR3 loop spans 14 amino acids. J was trimmed by 8 bases and V by 3 bases; bases with no gene match: 7. Germline lookup yields CDR1 SGHKS and CDR2 YYEKEE (reference sequence).

This chain links TRBV10-1 with TRBJ2-1, with D possibly called TRBD1 or TRBD2 (5 bases each). There are 15 residues in the CDR3. Germline lookup yields CDR1 WNHNN and CDR2 SYGVQD (reference sequence). The V end was cut by 4 bases, the J end by 4 bases, with 14 bases between. As DNA, the CDR3 is TGCGCCAGCAGTGTGACCTTGGGGGAGTACAATGAGCAGTTCTTC. Translation: CASSVTLGEYNEQFF.

The chain uses TRBV27 and TRBJ1-6; a weak D match, TRBD1 (6 bases). The V end was cut by 5 bases, the J end by 10 bases, with 21 bases between. The CDR3 loop spans 16 amino acids. Germline lookup yields CDR1 MNHEY and CDR2 SMNVEV (reference sequence). The CDR3 here is CASSPDLGQGRSPLHF. The CDR3 nucleotides read TGTGCCAGCAGTCCAGATCTGGGACAAGGGAGATCACCCCTCCACTTT.

This clone was counted a single time. V and J are TRBV5-1 and TRBJ1-4; D unresolved. This CDR3 is built from 15 residues. Germline V gives CDR1 SGHRS, CDR2 YFSETQ. Trimming removed 2 bases from V and 6 bases from J, with 14 bases in between. The DNA of the CDR3 is TGCGCCAGCAGCTTCAACGGGAATCGGGATGAAAAACTGTTTTTT. This encodes CASSFNGNRDEKLFF.

The chain recombines TRBV7-9 with TRBJ2-7; possibly TRBD1 for D (6 bases). With 5 bases removed from V and 6 bases from J, the gap between germline ends came to 17 bases. The CDR3 runs to 14 residues. Germline-derived CDR1 and CDR2 are SEHNR and FQNEAQ (reference sequence). CDR3 sequence (DNA): TGTGCCAGCAGCACACCACAGGGATGGGGCGAGCAGTACTTC. This gives the protein CASSTPQGWGEQYF.

The chain employs TRBV7-2 and TRBJ1-1, with D maybe TRBD1 (5 bases). Trimming left V 3 bases short and J 0 bases short, with 14 bases between. Germline V gives CDR1 SGHTA, CDR2 FQGNSA. The CDR3 spans 16 residues. CDR3 region: CASSLNGGMVNTEAFF. CDR3 sequence (DNA): TGTGCCAGCAGCTTGAATGGGGGAATGGTGAACACTGAAGCTTTCTTT.

The gene calls are TRBV6-4 and TRBJ2-3, with D maybe TRBD1 (6 bases). There are 13 residues in the CDR3. The V end lost 4 bases, the J end lost 3 bases, and 8 bases lay between the germline ends. The germline V gene has CDR1 MRHNA and CDR2 SNTAGT. CDR3 nucleotides: TGTGCCAGCAGTGGAACAGGGACAGATACGCAGTATTTT. Translation: CASSGTGTDTQYF.

This chain links TRBV12-5 with TRBJ2-3, with 8 bases matching TRBD1. This CDR3 has 14 residues. Germline V CDR1 and CDR2: LGHNT, FRNRAP. Trimming cost V 6 bases and J 6 bases; bases outside gene matches: 8. This CDR3 is CASGPGQVRDTQYF. The CDR3 region has the DNA TGTGCTAGTGGCCCGGGACAGGTCCGGGATACGCAGTATTTT.